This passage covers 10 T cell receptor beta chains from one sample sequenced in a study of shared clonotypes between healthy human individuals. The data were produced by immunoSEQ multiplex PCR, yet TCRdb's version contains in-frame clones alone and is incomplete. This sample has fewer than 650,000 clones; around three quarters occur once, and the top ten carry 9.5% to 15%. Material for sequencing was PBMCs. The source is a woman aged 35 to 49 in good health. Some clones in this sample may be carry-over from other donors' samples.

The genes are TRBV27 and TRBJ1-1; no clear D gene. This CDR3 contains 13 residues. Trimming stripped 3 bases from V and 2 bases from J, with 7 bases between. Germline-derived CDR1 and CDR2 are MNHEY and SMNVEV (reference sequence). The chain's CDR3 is CASSFQANTEAFF. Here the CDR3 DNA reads TGTGCCAGCAGTTTCCAGGCCAACACTGAAGCTTTCTTT.

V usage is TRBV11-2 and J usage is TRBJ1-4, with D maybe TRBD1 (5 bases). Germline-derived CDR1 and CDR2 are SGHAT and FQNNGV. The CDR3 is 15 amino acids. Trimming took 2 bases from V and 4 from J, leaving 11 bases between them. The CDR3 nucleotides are TGTGCCAGCAGCTTAAGTCGGGGACTTAATGAAAAACTGTTTTTT. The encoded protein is CASSLSRGLNEKLFF.

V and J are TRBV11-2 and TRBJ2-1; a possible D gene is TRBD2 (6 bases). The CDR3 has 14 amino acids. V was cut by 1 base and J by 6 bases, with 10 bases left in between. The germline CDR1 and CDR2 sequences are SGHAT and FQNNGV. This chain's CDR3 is CASSLVPGLNEQFF. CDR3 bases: TGTGCCAGCAGCTTAGTGCCGGGACTCAATGAGCAGTTCTTC.

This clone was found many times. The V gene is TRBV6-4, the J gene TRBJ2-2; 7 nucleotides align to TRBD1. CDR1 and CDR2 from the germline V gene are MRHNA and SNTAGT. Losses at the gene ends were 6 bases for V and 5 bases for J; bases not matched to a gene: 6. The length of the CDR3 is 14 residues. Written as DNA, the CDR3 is TGTGCCAGCAGCCCCGGGACAGAGACCGGGGAGCTGTTTTTT. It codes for CASSPGTETGELFF.

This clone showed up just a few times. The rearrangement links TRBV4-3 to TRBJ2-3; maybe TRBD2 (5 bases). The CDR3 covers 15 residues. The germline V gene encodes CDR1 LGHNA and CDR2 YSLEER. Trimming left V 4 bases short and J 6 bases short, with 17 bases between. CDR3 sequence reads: CASSPLAGPGDTQYF. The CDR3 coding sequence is TGCGCCAGCAGCCCTCTAGCCGGGCCGGGGGATACGCAGTATTTT.

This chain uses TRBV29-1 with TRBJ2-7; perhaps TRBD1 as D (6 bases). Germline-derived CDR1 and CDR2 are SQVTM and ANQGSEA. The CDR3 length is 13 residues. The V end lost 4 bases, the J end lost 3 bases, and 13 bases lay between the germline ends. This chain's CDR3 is CSVVVRDIYEQYF. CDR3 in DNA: TGCAGCGTTGTTGTGAGGGACATCTACGAGCAGTACTTC.

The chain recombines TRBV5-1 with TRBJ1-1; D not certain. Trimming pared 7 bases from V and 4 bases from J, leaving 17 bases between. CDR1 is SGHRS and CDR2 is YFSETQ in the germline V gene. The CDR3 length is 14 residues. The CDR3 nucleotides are TGCGCCAGCGCCCTGCGAGGCAGACTCACTGAAGCTTTCTTT. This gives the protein CASALRGRLTEAFF.

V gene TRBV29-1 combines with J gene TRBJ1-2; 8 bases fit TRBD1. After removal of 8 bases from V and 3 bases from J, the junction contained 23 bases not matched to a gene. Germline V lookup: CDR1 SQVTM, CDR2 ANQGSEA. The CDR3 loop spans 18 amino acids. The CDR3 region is CSISIVAGPGGAYYGYTF. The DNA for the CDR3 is TGCAGCATCAGTATCGTGGCTGGCCCAGGGGGCGCATACTATGGCTACACCTTC.

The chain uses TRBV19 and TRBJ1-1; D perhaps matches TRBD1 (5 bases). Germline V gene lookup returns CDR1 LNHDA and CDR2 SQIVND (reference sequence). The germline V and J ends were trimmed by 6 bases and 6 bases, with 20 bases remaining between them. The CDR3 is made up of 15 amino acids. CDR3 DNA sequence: TGTGCCAGTAGGTCAACGGGGGGGATGTTGCCTGAAGCTTTCTTT. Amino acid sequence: CASRSTGGMLPEAFF.

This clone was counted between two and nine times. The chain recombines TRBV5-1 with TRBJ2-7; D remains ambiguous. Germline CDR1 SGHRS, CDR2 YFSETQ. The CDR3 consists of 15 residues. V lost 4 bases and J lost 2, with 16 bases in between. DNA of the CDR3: TGCGCCAGCAGCGTAACCGGCAATGGGCCCTACGAGCAGTACTTC. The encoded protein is CASSVTGNGPYEQYF.